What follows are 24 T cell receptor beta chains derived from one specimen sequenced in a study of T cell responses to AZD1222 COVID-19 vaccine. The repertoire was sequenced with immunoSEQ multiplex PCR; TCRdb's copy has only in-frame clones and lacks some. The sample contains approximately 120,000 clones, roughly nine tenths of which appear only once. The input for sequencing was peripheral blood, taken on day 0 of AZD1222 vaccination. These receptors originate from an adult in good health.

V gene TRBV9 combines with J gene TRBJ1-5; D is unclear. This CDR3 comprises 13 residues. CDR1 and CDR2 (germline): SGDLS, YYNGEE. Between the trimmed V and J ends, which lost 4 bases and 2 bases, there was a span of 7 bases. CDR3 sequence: CASSPTGNQPQHF. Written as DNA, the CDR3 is TGTGCCAGCAGCCCGACGGGCAATCAGCCCCAGCATTTT.

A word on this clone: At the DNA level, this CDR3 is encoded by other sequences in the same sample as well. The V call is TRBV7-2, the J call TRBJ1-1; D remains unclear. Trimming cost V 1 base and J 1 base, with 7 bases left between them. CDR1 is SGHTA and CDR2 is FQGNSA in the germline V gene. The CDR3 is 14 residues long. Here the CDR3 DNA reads TGTGCCAGCAGCTTAGTCGCCGGGAACACTGAAGCTTTCTTT. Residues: CASSLVAGNTEAFF.

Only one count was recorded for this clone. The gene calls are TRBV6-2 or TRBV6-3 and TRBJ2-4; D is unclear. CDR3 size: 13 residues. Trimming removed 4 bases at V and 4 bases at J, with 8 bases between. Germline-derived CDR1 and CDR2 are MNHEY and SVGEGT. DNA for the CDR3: TGTGCCAGCAGTTCAGGTGGGAAAAACATTCAGTACTTC. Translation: CASSSGGKNIQYF.

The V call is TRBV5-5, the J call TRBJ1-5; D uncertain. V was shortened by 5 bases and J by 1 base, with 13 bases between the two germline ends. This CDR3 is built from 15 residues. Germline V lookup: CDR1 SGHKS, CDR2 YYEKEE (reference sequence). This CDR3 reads CASSYAMTSNQPQHF. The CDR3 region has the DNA TGTGCCAGCAGTTATGCGATGACAAGCAATCAGCCCCAGCATTTT. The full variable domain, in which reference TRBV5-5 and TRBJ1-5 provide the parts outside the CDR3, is DAGVTQSPTHLIKTRGQQVTLRCSPISGHKSVSWYQQVLGQGPQFIFQYYEKEERGRGNFPDRFSARQFPNYSSELNVNALLLGDSALYLCASSYAMTSNQPQHFGDGTRLSIL.

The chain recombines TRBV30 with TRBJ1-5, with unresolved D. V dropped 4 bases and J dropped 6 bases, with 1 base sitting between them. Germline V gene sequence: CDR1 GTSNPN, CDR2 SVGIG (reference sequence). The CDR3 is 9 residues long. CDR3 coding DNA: TGTGCCTGGATTCAGCCCCAGCATTTT. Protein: CAWIQPQHF.

The CDR3 protein is CASSLRLLNTEAFF. The CDR3 DNA reads as TGTGCCAGCAGTTTGAGATTACTGAACACTGAAGCTTTCTTT. The chain recombines TRBV28 with TRBJ1-1; no clear D gene. Trimming shortened V by 3 bases and J by 0 bases, and 8 bases separated the two germline ends. CDR1 is MDHEN and CDR2 is SYDVKM in the germline V gene. This CDR3 spans 14 amino acids.

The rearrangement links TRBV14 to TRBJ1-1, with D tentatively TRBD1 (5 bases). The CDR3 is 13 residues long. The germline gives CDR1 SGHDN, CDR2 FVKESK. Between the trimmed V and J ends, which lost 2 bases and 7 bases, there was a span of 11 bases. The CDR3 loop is CASSQSWQGEAFF. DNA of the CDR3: TGTGCCAGCAGCCAATCGTGGCAGGGTGAAGCTTTCTTT.

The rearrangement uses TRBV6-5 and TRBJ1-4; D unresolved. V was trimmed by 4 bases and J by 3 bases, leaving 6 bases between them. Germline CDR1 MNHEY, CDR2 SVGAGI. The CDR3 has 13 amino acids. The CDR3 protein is CASSSRANEKLFF. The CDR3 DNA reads TGTGCCAGCAGTTCCCGGGCTAATGAAAAACTGTTTTTT.

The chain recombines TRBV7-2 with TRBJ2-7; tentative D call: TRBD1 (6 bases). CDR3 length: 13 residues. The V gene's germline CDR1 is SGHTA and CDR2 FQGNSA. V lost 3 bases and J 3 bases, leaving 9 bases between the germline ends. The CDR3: CASSLKQGYEQYF. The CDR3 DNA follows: TGTGCCAGCAGCTTGAAACAGGGCTACGAGCAGTACTTC.

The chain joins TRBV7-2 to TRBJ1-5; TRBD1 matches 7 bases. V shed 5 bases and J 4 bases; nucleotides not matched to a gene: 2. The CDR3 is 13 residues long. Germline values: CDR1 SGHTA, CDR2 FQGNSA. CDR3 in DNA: TGTGCCAGCAGCCGGGACAGAAATCAGCCCCAGCATTTT. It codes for CASSRDRNQPQHF.

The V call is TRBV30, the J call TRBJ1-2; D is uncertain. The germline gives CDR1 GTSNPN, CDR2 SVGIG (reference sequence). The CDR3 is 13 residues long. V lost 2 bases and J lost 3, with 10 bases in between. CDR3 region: CAWSFTADYGYTF. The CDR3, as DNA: TGTGCCTGGAGTTTTACAGCGGACTATGGCTACACCTTC.

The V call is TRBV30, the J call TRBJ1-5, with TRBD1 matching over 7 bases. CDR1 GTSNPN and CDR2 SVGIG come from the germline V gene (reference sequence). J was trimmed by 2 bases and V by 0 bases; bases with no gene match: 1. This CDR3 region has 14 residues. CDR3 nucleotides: TGTGCCTGGAGTGTTGGGACAGGCAATCAGCCCCAGCATTTT. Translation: CAWSVGTGNQPQHF.

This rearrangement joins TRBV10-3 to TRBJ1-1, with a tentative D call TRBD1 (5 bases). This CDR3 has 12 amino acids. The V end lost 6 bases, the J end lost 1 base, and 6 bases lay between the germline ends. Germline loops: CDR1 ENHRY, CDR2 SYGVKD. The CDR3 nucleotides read TGTGCCATCAGGAGGGGGAACACTGAAGCTTTCTTT. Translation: CAIRRGNTEAFF.

CDR3 sequence reads: CASGLAGFYNEQFF. The CDR3 DNA follows: TGCGCCAGCGGACTAGCGGGATTCTACAATGAGCAGTTCTTC. The rearrangement joins TRBV5-1 to TRBJ2-1; the match to TRBD2 covers 12 bases. CDR3 length: 14 residues. From germline, CDR1 is SGHRS and CDR2 YFSETQ. The trim removed 7 bases at V and 3 bases at J, leaving 2 bases unmatched.

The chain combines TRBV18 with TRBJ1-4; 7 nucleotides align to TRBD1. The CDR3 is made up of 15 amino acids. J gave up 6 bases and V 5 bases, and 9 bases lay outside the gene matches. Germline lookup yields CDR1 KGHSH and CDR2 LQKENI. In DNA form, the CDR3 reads TGTGCCAGCTCAACACAGGGGTTAAAGGATGAAAAACTGTTTTTT. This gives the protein CASSTQGLKDEKLFF.

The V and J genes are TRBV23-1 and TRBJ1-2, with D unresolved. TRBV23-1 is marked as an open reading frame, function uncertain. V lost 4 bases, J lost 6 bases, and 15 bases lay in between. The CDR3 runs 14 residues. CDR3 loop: CASSPHTGSDGYTF. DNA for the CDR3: TGCGCCAGCAGTCCTCACACGGGCTCGGATGGCTACACCTTC.

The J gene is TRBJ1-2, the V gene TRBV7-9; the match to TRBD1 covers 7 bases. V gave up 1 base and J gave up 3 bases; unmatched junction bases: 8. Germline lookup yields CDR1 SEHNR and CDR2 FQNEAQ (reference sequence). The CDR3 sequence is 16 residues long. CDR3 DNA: TGTGCCAGCAGCTTAGTGGGGACAGAGAGTCACTATGGCTACACCTTC. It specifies CASSLVGTESHYGYTF.

CDR3 sequence: CASSLVAGSNTEAFF. CDR3 nucleotides: TGCGCCAGCAGCTTGGTGGCAGGGTCGAACACTGAAGCTTTCTTT. V gene TRBV5-1 combines with J gene TRBJ1-1, with D tentatively TRBD1 (5 bases). Germline V CDR1 and CDR2: SGHRS, YFSETQ. This CDR3 has 15 amino acids. V gave up 0 bases and J gave up 1 base, with 10 bases separating them.

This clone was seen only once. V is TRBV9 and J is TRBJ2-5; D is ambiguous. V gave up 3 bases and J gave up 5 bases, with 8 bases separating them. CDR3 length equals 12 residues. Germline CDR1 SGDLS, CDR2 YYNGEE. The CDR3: CASSGTGETQYF. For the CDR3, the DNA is TGTGCCAGCAGCGGAACCGGGGAGACCCAGTACTTC. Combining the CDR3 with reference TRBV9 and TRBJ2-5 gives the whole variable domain DSGVTQTPKHLITATGQRVTLRCSPRSGDLSVYWYQQSLDQGLQFLIQYYNGEERAKGNILERFSAQQFPDLHSELNLSSLELGDSALYFCASSGTGETQYFGPGTRLLVL.

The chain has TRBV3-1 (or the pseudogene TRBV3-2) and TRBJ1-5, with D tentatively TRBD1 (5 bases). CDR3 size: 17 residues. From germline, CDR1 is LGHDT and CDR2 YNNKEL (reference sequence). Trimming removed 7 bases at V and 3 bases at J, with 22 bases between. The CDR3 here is CASTLGRGSRFNQPQHF. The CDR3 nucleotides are TGTGCCAGCACCCTCGGGCGGGGGTCGCGGTTCAATCAGCCCCAGCATTTT.

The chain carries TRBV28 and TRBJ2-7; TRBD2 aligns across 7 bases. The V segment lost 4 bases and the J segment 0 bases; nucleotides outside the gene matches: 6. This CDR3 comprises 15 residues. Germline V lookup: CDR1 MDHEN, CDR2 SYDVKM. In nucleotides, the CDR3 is TGTGCCAGCAGTTCCCCTAGCGGTCACTCCTACGAGCAGTACTTC. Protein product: CASSSPSGHSYEQYF.

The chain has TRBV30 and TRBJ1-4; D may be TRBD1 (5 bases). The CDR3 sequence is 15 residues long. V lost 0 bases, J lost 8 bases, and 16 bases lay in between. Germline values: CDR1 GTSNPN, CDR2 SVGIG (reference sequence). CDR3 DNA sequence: TGTGCCTGGAGTGTACTACGGCAGGGACCCGAAAAACTGTTTTTT. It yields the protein CAWSVLRQGPEKLFF.

CDR3 in DNA: TGCGCCAGCAGCCAAGATCCAATGACAGGCTACGAGCAGTACTTC. Its translation: CASSQDPMTGYEQYF. This chain uses TRBV4-1 with TRBJ2-7; D possibly corresponds to TRBD1 (6 bases). The CDR3 has 15 residues. V lost 0 bases, J lost 3 bases, and 12 bases lay in between. Germline CDR1 and CDR2: MGHRA and YSYEKL.

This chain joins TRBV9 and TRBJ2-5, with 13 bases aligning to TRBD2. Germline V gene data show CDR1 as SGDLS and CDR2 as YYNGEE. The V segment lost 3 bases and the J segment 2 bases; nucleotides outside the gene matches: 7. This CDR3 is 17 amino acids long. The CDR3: CASSGTSGGVSQETQYF. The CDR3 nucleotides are TGTGCCAGCAGCGGCACTAGCGGGGGGGTTTCGCAAGAGACCCAGTACTTC.